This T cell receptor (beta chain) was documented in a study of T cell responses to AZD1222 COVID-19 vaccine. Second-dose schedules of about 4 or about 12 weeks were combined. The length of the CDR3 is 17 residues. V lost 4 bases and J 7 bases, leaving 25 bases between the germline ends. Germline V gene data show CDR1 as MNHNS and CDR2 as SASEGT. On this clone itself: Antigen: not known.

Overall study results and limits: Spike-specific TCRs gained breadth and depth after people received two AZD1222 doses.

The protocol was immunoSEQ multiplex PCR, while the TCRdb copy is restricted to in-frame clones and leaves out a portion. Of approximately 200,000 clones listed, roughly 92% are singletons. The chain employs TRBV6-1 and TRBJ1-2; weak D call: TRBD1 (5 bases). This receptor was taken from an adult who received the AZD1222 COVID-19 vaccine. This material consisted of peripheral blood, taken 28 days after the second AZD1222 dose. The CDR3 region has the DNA TGTGCCAGCAGTGCGGGCCCCGGTGGGGGGGTCTATCTTGGCTACACCTTC. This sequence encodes CASSAGPGGGVYLGYTF.